A selection of T cell receptor beta chains follows, all from one sample in a study of blood T cell repertoires in COVID-19. Assay used: immunoSEQ multiplex PCR; TCRdb lists only in-frame clones, some missing. The repertoire holds roughly 62,000 clones, with approximately 88% as singletons. What was sequenced was peripheral blood. The source of these receptors is a man aged 25-45 years with COVID-19, enrolled during active disease. Each CDR3 is given with its conserved first and last residue. The D gene is left open where the match is weak. Rows give clone size only sometimes, using once, few, many, or a class for an expanded clone.

J | V | size | D | CDR3 | DNA
TRBJ1-2 | TRBV11-2 | few | - | CASSPGTLKGGYTF | TGTGCCAGCAGCCCTGGGACACTTAAGGGTGGCTACACCTTC
TRBJ2-5 | TRBV27 | few | TRBD1 | CASSSGTGVQETQYF | TGTGCCAGCAGTTCCGGGACAGGGGTTCAAGAGACCCAGTACTTC
TRBJ2-1 | TRBV6-5 | few | TRBD2 | CASSYSGTRGNEQFF | TGTGCCAGCAGTTACTCCGGGACTAGGGGCAATGAGCAGTTCTTC
TRBJ2-3 | TRBV28 | - | - | CASSLTLEHYF | TGTGCCAGCAGTCTCACACTAGAGCATTATTTT
TRBJ2-1 | TRBV20-1 | - | - | CSAVEGHEQFF | TGCAGTGCTGTCGAGGGCCATGAGCAGTTCTTC
TRBJ2-2 | TRBV29-1 | - | TRBD2 | CSARSAGVGTGELFF | TGCAGCGCCCGAAGTGCGGGAGTTGGCACCGGGGAGCTGTTTTTT
TRBJ2-2 | TRBV6-5 | - | - | CASSWQGGSGELFF | TGTGCCAGCAGTTGGCAGGGTGGATCCGGGGAGCTGTTTTTT
TRBJ1-1 | TRBV14 | - | - | CASTQEVKTAEAFF | TGTGCCAGCACCCAAGAAGTTAAGACAGCTGAAGCTTTCTTT
TRBJ2-7 | TRBV20-1 | - | - | CSASRTAGDEQYF | TGCAGTGCTAGTAGGACAGCTGGAGACGAGCAGTACTTC
TRBJ1-4 | TRBV7-9 | - | - | CASSLAGQNEKLFF | TGTGCCAGCAGCTTAGCGGGCCAAAATGAAAAACTGTTTTTT
TRBJ2-1 | TRBV27 | - | - | CASSLLVSDLQFF | TGTGCCAGCAGTTTATTGGTTTCGGACTTACAGTTCTTC
TRBJ1-1 | TRBV19 | once | - | CASSTGQVATEAFF | TGTGCCAGTAGTACAGGGCAGGTTGCCACTGAAGCTTTCTTT
TRBJ2-1 | TRBV5-1 | - | TRBD1 | CASSLGFRDRDNEQFF | TGCGCCAGCAGCTTGGGATTCAGGGACAGGGACAATGAGCAGTTCTTC
TRBJ1-1 | TRBV29-1 | - | - | CSVEAGGAFF | TGCAGCGTCGAAGCCGGGGGAGCTTTCTTT
TRBJ1-3 | TRBV4-3 | - | - | CASSQDRWSSGNTIYF | TGCGCCAGCAGCCAAGACCGTTGGAGCTCTGGAAACACCATATATTTT
TRBJ2-7 | TRBV5-1 | - | - | CASSFSGTYEQYF | TGCGCCAGCAGCTTTTCCGGGACCTACGAGCAGTACTTC
TRBJ2-4 | TRBV9 | - | TRBD2 | CASSPSPTSGPLAKNIQYF | TGTGCCAGCAGCCCCTCCCCGACTAGCGGCCCCCTAGCCAAAAACATTCAGTACTTC
TRBJ1-2 | TRBV5-1 | once | - | CASSPPEGYGYTF | TGCGCCAGCAGCCCGCCTGAGGGCTATGGCTACACCTTC
TRBJ2-7 | TRBV9 | few | - | CASSVGALSYEQYF | TGTGCCAGCAGCGTAGGAGCTCTTTCCTACGAGCAGTACTTC
TRBJ1-1 | TRBV6-2/TRBV6-3 | - | TRBD1 | CASSSDREGTEAFF | TGTGCCAGCAGTTCGGACAGGGAAGGAACTGAAGCTTTCTTT
TRBJ1-1 | TRBV11-2 | - | - | CASSLAPEVNTEAFF | TGTGCCAGCAGCTTAGCCCCTGAGGTGAACACTGAAGCTTTCTTT
TRBJ2-1 | TRBV6-4 | - | TRBD2 | CASSGRLAPHHEQFF | TGTGCCAGCAGTGGACGACTAGCGCCCCACCATGAGCAGTTCTTC